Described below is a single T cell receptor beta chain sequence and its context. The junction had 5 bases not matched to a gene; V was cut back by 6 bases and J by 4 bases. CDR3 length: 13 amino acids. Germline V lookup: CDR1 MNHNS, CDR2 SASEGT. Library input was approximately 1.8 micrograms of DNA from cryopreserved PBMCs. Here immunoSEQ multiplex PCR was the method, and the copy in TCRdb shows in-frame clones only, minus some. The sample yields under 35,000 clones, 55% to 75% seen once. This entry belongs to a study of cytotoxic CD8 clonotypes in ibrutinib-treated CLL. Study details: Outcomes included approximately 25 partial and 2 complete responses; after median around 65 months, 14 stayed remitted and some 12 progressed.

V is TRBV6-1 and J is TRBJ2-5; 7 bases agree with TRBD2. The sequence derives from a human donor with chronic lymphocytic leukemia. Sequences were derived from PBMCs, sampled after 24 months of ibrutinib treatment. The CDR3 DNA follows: TGTGCCAGCAGCGGTGGGGGGGGAGAGACCCAGTACTTC. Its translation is CASSGGGGETQYF.